The clone carrying this T cell receptor beta chain was seen only a few times. The antigen remains undetermined. The sample originates from a study of cytomegalovirus exposure and HLA in healthy donors. Findings of the study overall: In vitro, three CMV-associated chains proved specific for CMV antigens.

The PCR ran on 60 Vbeta and 13 Jbeta primers. This table comes from immunoSEQ multiplex PCR, and its TCRdb copy is limited to in-frame clones, with some not included. The sample includes some 150,000 clones, roughly 80% of them seen just once. Germline values: CDR1 LGHNA, CDR2 YSLEER. The V end was cut by 3 bases, the J end by 3 bases, with 14 bases between. The length of the CDR3 is 15 residues. The V and J genes are TRBV4-3 and TRBJ2-5; possible D gene TRBD1, 6 bases. Sequenced input: PBMCs. This TCR derives from a man aged 30-40 years in good health and CMV-seronegative. DNA of the CDR3: TGCGCCAGCAGCCAGGGGGCCAGGTCAGAAGAGACCCAGTACTTC. Its translation: CASSQGARSEETQYF.